These 3 T cell receptor beta chains came from one sample sequenced in a study of breast tumors, draining lymph nodes, adjacent tissues. Samples came from axillary lymph nodes draining the breast cancer. Each CDR3 protein gets one entry after TCRdb re-called the multiplex PCR reads with MiXCR. Of over 150,000 distinct CDR3 sequences listed, 25% to 40% were seen once; the top ten hold about 4.5%. The sequenced material came from axillary lymph node tissue. Receptor source: a female donor with breast cancer. Some clones in this sample may be carry-over from other donors' samples.

This clonotype was seen only a few times. The V call is TRBV6-5, the J call TRBJ2-7; 8 bases fit TRBD1. Germline V gives CDR1 MNHEY, CDR2 SVGAGI. V trimming: 5 bases; J trimming: 2 bases; junction bases outside the gene matches: 8. The CDR3 length is 15 residues. CDR3 coding DNA: TGTGCCAGCAGTCACGAGGCAGGGGGCACCTACGAGCAGTACTTC. Amino acids: CASSHEAGGTYEQYF.

This clonotype was found once. The genes are TRBV7-9 and TRBJ2-3; 12 bases match TRBD1. Germline V CDR1 and CDR2: SEHNR, FQNEAQ (reference sequence). The CDR3 runs 14 residues. The trim removed 4 bases at V and 6 bases at J, leaving 2 bases unmatched. DNA of the CDR3: TGTGCCAGCAGCTGGGACAGGGGGCGTGATACGCAGTATTTT. This gives the protein CASSWDRGRDTQYF.

This clonotype was picked up many times. The CDR3 DNA reads as TGCAGTGCCCAGATTAGCGGGGGGGCCCCAGATACGCAGTATTTT. It translates to CSAQISGGAPDTQYF. The chain uses TRBV20-1 and TRBJ2-3; 11 positions agree with TRBD2. This CDR3 has 15 amino acids. Germline assignment: CDR1 DFQATT and CDR2 SNEGSKA (reference sequence). The J segment lost 4 bases and the V segment lost 6 bases, leaving 9 bases of the junction unmatched.